The rows below give T cell receptor beta chains drawn from one sample of a study of human thymus T cells. Profiling relied on immunoSEQ multiplex PCR, and the TCRdb table lists in-frame clones only, not all of them. The profile shows approximately 49,000 clones, 95% of them singletons. The specimen sequenced was blood. These receptor sequences come from a girl in the first two years of life with a congenital heart defect but otherwise immunologically healthy. Each CDR3 is given with its conserved first and last residue. A D gene is named only where the DNA matches it firmly. A row's size may be missing; if present it is once, few, many or a size class.

clone size	D gene	J gene	V gene	CDR3 DNA	CDR3 protein
.	TRBD2	TRBJ2-1	TRBV6-6	TGTGCCAGCAGGGTCCGTAGCGGGAGTCTCTACAATGAGCAGTTCTTC	CASRVRSGSLYNEQFF
.	.	TRBJ1-1	TRBV19	TGTGCCAGTAACACACTTGGCACTGAAGCTTTCTTT	CASNTLGTEAFF
.	TRBD1	TRBJ1-2	TRBV5-4	TGTGCCAGCAGCTCGGGACAGGGGGTGACTGCCTATGGCTACACCTTC	CASSSGQGVTAYGYTF
.	.	TRBJ2-3	TRBV5-8	TGTGCCAGCAGCCTACGGGATACGCAGTATTTT	CASSLRDTQYF
.	.	TRBJ2-4	TRBV4-1	TGCGCCAGCAGCCAAGGTCGGACTCCGCTAGCCAAAAACATTCAGTACTTC	CASSQGRTPLAKNIQYF
.	TRBD1	TRBJ2-7	TRBV5-1	TGCGCCAGCAGCGGGGGACAGGGGGCCGGAGAGCAGTACTTC	CASSGGQGAGEQYF
.	.	TRBJ2-3	TRBV6-1	TGTGCCAGCAGTGAAGGGGGGACACGCACAGATACGCAGTATTTT	CASSEGGTRTDTQYF
.	TRBD2	TRBJ2-5	TRBV4-2	TGTGCCAGCAGCCAAGAAGGGCGGACTAGCGCACAAGAGACCCAGTACTTC	CASSQEGRTSAQETQYF
.	TRBD1	TRBJ1-4	TRBV9	TGTGCCAGCAGCGCGCGGGACAGGGGGCTCATTGCAACTAATGAAAAACTGTTTTTT	CASSARDRGLIATNEKLFF
once	TRBD2	TRBJ2-3	TRBV7-2	TGTGCCAGCAGCCAGCCTCCCGGGACTAGCGTTAGCACAGATACGCAGTATTTT	CASSQPPGTSVSTDTQYF
.	.	TRBJ1-2	TRBV19	TGTGCCAGTCGCTCGACAGGTTTGGTGGGTGGCTACACCTTC	CASRSTGLVGGYTF
.	.	TRBJ2-7	TRBV27	TGTGCCAGCAGTTTATCAAGAGGGCACGTTAAGTACTTC	CASSLSRGHVKYF
.	.	TRBJ2-3	TRBV7-8	TGTGCCAGCAGCTTAGTGGTCGGCACAGATACGCAGTATTTT	CASSLVVGTDTQYF
.	.	TRBJ2-2	TRBV4-2	TGTGCCAGCAGCCTCCGTCTGGGCCCCACCGGGGAGCTGTTTTTT	CASSLRLGPTGELFF
.	.	TRBJ2-5	TRBV6-9	TGTGCCAGCAGTTATCCCGATTACACCTCGCAAGAGACCCAGTACTTC	CASSYPDYTSQETQYF
.	.	TRBJ1-4	TRBV5-6	TGTGCCAGCAGCTCTTGGGGGACGGAAAAACTGTTTTTT	CASSSWGTEKLFF
.	TRBD1	TRBJ1-2	TRBV9	TGTGCCAGCAGCGCTCCAAGACAGGGGACGCGCTATGGCTACACCTTC	CASSAPRQGTRYGYTF
.	TRBD1	TRBJ2-3	TRBV15	TGTGCCACGCAGGGGGCGCCGACAGATACGCAGTATTTT	CATQGAPTDTQYF
.	TRBD2	TRBJ2-2	TRBV7-6	TGTGCCAGCAGCCCCGAGAGTAGCGGGCTCAGAGTTTTAGGGGAGCTGTTTTTT	CASSPESSGLRVLGELFF
.	.	TRBJ1-3	TRBV19	TGTGCCAGTAGTAAGGGGAAAAGGGCCTCTGGAAACACCATATATTTT	CASSKGKRASGNTIYF
.	TRBD1	TRBJ1-4	TRBV7-9	TGTGCCAGCAGCCGATGGGACAGCTTGAAACTGTTTTTT	CASSRWDSLKLFF
.	.	TRBJ1-1	TRBV7-2	TGTGCCAGCAGCCTATCAAGACGGAACACTGAAGCTTTCTTT	CASSLSRRNTEAFF